The rows below give T cell receptor beta chains drawn from one sample of a study of Ad26.COV2.S vaccination and SARS-CoV-2 variants. Produced via immunoSEQ multiplex PCR; TCRdb's table is partial and in-frame only. The sample holds around 340,000 clones, 85% to 90% seen once. The source was peripheral blood, collected in a trial of Ad26.COV2.S vaccine versus placebo. These receptors were obtained from a person aged 18-60 years who received the Ad26.COV2.S COVID-19 vaccine or a placebo. Both conserved end residues are part of each CDR3. The D gene is left open where the match is weak. A row's size may be missing; if present it is once, few, many or a size class.

v_call: TRBV4-3
d_call: TRBD2
clone_size: NA
j_call: TRBJ2-2
cdr3_length: 18
cdr3_aa: CASSQDLASGGAYGELFF
cdr3_nt: TGCGCCAGCAGCCAAGATCTGGCCAGCGGGGGGGCGTACGGGGAGCTGTTTTTT

v_call: TRBV7-2
d_call: TRBD2
clone_size: NA
j_call: TRBJ2-2
cdr3_length: 16
cdr3_aa: CASSLEGTSLAGELFF
cdr3_nt: TGTGCCAGCAGCTTAGAGGGGACTAGTCTAGCCGGGGAGCTGTTTTTT

v_call: TRBV2
d_call: TRBD1
clone_size: NA
j_call: TRBJ2-3
cdr3_length: 14
cdr3_aa: CASSGQGPVDTQYF
cdr3_nt: TGTGCCAGCAGCGGACAGGGTCCGGTAGATACGCAGTATTTT

v_call: TRBV5-4
d_call: NA
clone_size: NA
j_call: TRBJ2-5
cdr3_length: 13
cdr3_aa: CASSGDIKETQYF
cdr3_nt: TGTGCCAGCAGCGGGGACATAAAAGAGACCCAGTACTTC

v_call: TRBV25-1
d_call: TRBD2
clone_size: NA
j_call: TRBJ2-7
cdr3_length: 15
cdr3_aa: CASSEETSGKNEQYF
cdr3_nt: TGTGCCAGCAGTGAAGAGACTAGCGGGAAGAACGAGCAGTACTTC

v_call: TRBV5-1
d_call: TRBD2
clone_size: NA
j_call: TRBJ2-1
cdr3_length: 16
cdr3_aa: CASSLELAGVYNEQFF
cdr3_nt: TGCGCCAGCAGCTTGGAACTAGCGGGGGTCTACAATGAGCAGTTCTTC

v_call: TRBV11-2
d_call: NA
clone_size: NA
j_call: TRBJ2-7
cdr3_length: 16
cdr3_aa: CASSPAGAGMAHEQYF
cdr3_nt: TGTGCCAGCAGCCCGGCAGGGGCAGGCATGGCCCACGAGCAGTACTTC

v_call: TRBV19
d_call: NA
clone_size: NA
j_call: TRBJ2-4
cdr3_length: 16
cdr3_aa: CASSMTRTGREYIQYF
cdr3_nt: TGTGCCAGTAGTATGACCCGGACAGGGCGGGAGTACATTCAGTACTTC

v_call: TRBV5-1
d_call: NA
clone_size: NA
j_call: TRBJ1-1
cdr3_length: 14
cdr3_aa: CASRGDGQNTEAFF
cdr3_nt: TGCGCCAGCAGAGGGGACGGACAGAACACTGAAGCTTTCTTT

v_call: TRBV7-2
d_call: TRBD2
clone_size: NA
j_call: TRBJ2-3
cdr3_length: 16
cdr3_aa: CASSSRTSGRASMQYF
cdr3_nt: TGTGCCAGCAGCTCCAGGACTAGCGGGAGGGCATCCATGCAGTATTTT

v_call: TRBV19
d_call: NA
clone_size: NA
j_call: TRBJ2-5
cdr3_length: 13
cdr3_aa: CASSERTQETQYF
cdr3_nt: TGTGCCAGTAGTGAACGGACGCAAGAGACCCAGTACTTC

v_call: TRBV7-9
d_call: NA
clone_size: once
j_call: TRBJ1-1
cdr3_length: 13
cdr3_aa: CASTPGGYTEAFF
cdr3_nt: TGTGCCAGCACCCCAGGCGGCTACACTGAAGCTTTCTTT

v_call: TRBV2
d_call: NA
clone_size: NA
j_call: TRBJ1-2
cdr3_length: 15
cdr3_aa: CASSEQLSANYGYTF
cdr3_nt: TGTGCCAGCAGTGAACAGCTTTCTGCTAACTATGGCTACACCTTC

v_call: TRBV5-6
d_call: NA
clone_size: NA
j_call: TRBJ2-7
cdr3_length: 15
cdr3_aa: CASSLRQGPPYEQYF
cdr3_nt: TGTGCCAGCAGCTTGCGGCAGGGGCCTCCCTACGAGCAGTACTTC

v_call: TRBV4-3
d_call: TRBD1
clone_size: NA
j_call: TRBJ1-2
cdr3_length: 15
cdr3_aa: CASSQVRGANYGYTF
cdr3_nt: TGCGCCAGCAGCCAAGTCAGGGGGGCGAACTATGGCTACACCTTC

v_call: TRBV3-1/TRBV3-2
d_call: NA
clone_size: NA
j_call: TRBJ2-2
cdr3_length: 16
cdr3_aa: CASSQWGGTRSGELFF
cdr3_nt: TGTGCCAGCAGCCAATGGGGCGGGACCCGGTCCGGGGAGCTGTTTTTT

v_call: TRBV30
d_call: TRBD2
clone_size: NA
j_call: TRBJ2-3
cdr3_length: 14
cdr3_aa: CAWSVGGSTDTQYF
cdr3_nt: TGTGCCTGGAGTGTGGGGGGGAGCACAGATACGCAGTATTTT

v_call: TRBV4-2
d_call: TRBD1
clone_size: NA
j_call: TRBJ2-3
cdr3_length: 14
cdr3_aa: CASSQGQRTDTQYF
cdr3_nt: TGTGCCAGCAGCCAGGGACAGCGCACAGATACGCAGTATTTT

v_call: TRBV5-5
d_call: NA
clone_size: NA
j_call: TRBJ2-7
cdr3_length: 16
cdr3_aa: CASSLFAPVGSYEQYF
cdr3_nt: TGTGCCAGCAGCTTGTTCGCCCCGGTTGGGTCCTACGAGCAGTACTTC

v_call: TRBV7-9
d_call: TRBD1
clone_size: NA
j_call: TRBJ1-6
cdr3_length: 14
cdr3_aa: CASGPLQGNSPLHF
cdr3_nt: TGTGCCAGCGGTCCCCTACAGGGGAATTCACCCCTCCACTTT

v_call: TRBV7-9
d_call: TRBD2
clone_size: NA
j_call: TRBJ2-7
cdr3_length: 15
cdr3_aa: CASSLTSGRPHEQYF
cdr3_nt: TGTGCCAGCAGCTTAACTAGCGGGAGGCCCCACGAGCAGTACTTC

v_call: TRBV7-2
d_call: NA
clone_size: NA
j_call: TRBJ2-1
cdr3_length: 12
cdr3_aa: CASSMEGYQVFF
cdr3_nt: TGTGCCAGCAGCATGGAGGGGTACCAGGTGTTCTTC

v_call: TRBV4-1
d_call: TRBD1
clone_size: NA
j_call: TRBJ1-1
cdr3_length: 14
cdr3_aa: CASSQVQGGTEAFF
cdr3_nt: TGCGCCAGCAGCCAAGTCCAGGGGGGGACTGAAGCTTTCTTT

v_call: TRBV7-3
d_call: NA
clone_size: NA
j_call: TRBJ2-1
cdr3_length: 16
cdr3_aa: CASSLTPSSRQVEQFF
cdr3_nt: TGTGCCAGCAGCTTAACCCCTAGCAGCAGGCAGGTTGAGCAGTTCTTC

v_call: TRBV6-5
d_call: TRBD1
clone_size: NA
j_call: TRBJ1-2
cdr3_length: 13
cdr3_aa: CASRPTGTYGYTF
cdr3_nt: TGTGCCAGCAGACCGACAGGGACGTATGGCTACACCTTC

v_call: TRBV5-1
d_call: TRBD1
clone_size: NA
j_call: TRBJ2-5
cdr3_length: 14
cdr3_aa: CASSLYRGRETQYF
cdr3_nt: TGCGCCAGCAGCTTATACAGGGGGCGAGAGACCCAGTACTTC

v_call: TRBV7-9
d_call: NA
clone_size: NA
j_call: TRBJ2-5
cdr3_length: 15
cdr3_aa: CASSPTGSSGETQYF
cdr3_nt: TGTGCCAGCAGCCCTACAGGTAGCTCCGGGGAGACCCAGTACTTC

v_call: TRBV4-2
d_call: NA
clone_size: NA
j_call: TRBJ2-7
cdr3_length: 15
cdr3_aa: CASSQESTSTYEQYF
cdr3_nt: TGTGCCAGCAGCCAAGAATCCACGTCTACGTACGAGCAGTACTTC

v_call: TRBV5-1
d_call: NA
clone_size: NA
j_call: TRBJ2-7
cdr3_length: 15
cdr3_aa: CASSLAAGSSYEQYF
cdr3_nt: TGCGCCAGCAGCTTGGCCGCCGGGAGCTCCTACGAGCAGTACTTC

v_call: TRBV24-1
d_call: TRBD2
clone_size: NA
j_call: TRBJ2-1
cdr3_length: 18
cdr3_aa: CATSDLPGLAGAGKEQFF
cdr3_nt: TGTGCCACCAGTGATTTACCCGGACTAGCGGGAGCCGGAAAGGAGCAGTTCTTC

v_call: TRBV2
d_call: TRBD2
clone_size: NA
j_call: TRBJ2-1
cdr3_length: 15
cdr3_aa: CASSQTSGSMHEQFF
cdr3_nt: TGTGCCAGCAGCCAGACTAGCGGGAGTATGCATGAGCAGTTCTTC

v_call: TRBV5-6
d_call: NA
clone_size: NA
j_call: TRBJ1-1
cdr3_length: 14
cdr3_aa: CASGQFTANTEAFF
cdr3_nt: TGTGCCAGCGGACAATTCACAGCGAACACTGAAGCTTTCTTT

v_call: TRBV28
d_call: NA
clone_size: NA
j_call: TRBJ1-5
cdr3_length: 15
cdr3_aa: CASSQSDSYNQPQHF
cdr3_nt: TGTGCCAGCTCTCAAAGTGACAGCTACAATCAGCCCCAGCATTTT

v_call: TRBV5-1
d_call: NA
clone_size: NA
j_call: TRBJ2-2
cdr3_length: 14
cdr3_aa: CATMMGAGAGELFF
cdr3_nt: TGCGCTACCATGATGGGGGCCGGGGCCGGGGAGCTGTTTTTT

v_call: TRBV4-3
d_call: TRBD1
clone_size: NA
j_call: TRBJ1-2
cdr3_length: 16
cdr3_aa: CASSQGGQGWFYGYTF
cdr3_nt: TGCGCCAGCAGCCAAGGAGGACAGGGTTGGTTCTATGGCTACACCTTC

v_call: TRBV3-1/TRBV3-2
d_call: TRBD1
clone_size: NA
j_call: TRBJ1-3
cdr3_length: 15
cdr3_aa: CASSQWADRGNTIYF
cdr3_nt: TGTGCCAGCAGCCAATGGGCGGACAGGGGGAACACCATATATTTT

v_call: TRBV19
d_call: TRBD1
clone_size: NA
j_call: TRBJ1-5
cdr3_length: 15
cdr3_aa: CASSNDRGSNQPQHF
cdr3_nt: TGTGCCAGTAGTAATGACAGGGGTAGCAATCAGCCCCAGCATTTT

v_call: TRBV10-3
d_call: NA
clone_size: NA
j_call: TRBJ2-1
cdr3_length: 17
cdr3_aa: CAIRPSLQLRTTNEQFF
cdr3_nt: TGTGCCATCAGGCCGTCCCTTCAGCTACGGACGACTAATGAGCAGTTCTTC